This TCR beta chain was recorded in a study of cytomegalovirus exposure and HLA in healthy donors. About the research overall: Unique TCRs numbering roughly 80 million, obtained from HLA-typed donors, made up an early data release. General study results and limits: Segments of the TCR beta V type were, in most cases, productive about 90% or about 30% of the time in an earlier analysis. What TCR beta sequences reportedly achieved was accurate prediction of HLA-A and HLA-B alleles in most subjects.

A remark on this clone: The antigen is undetermined.

The study ran its PCR with 60 Vbeta and 13 Jbeta primers. Data came from immunoSEQ multiplex PCR; TCRdb stores just in-frame clones and leaves some out. The table shows approximately 150,000 clones, with approximately 82% occurring only once. The germline CDR1 and CDR2 sequences are ENHRY and SYGVKD. V shed 6 bases and J shed 6 bases, with 21 bases lying between them. This CDR3 is built from 16 residues. Input material: PBMCs. This TCR was sampled from a woman aged 40 to 50 in good health and CMV-seronegative. The chain has TRBV10-3 and TRBJ2-1; D is perhaps TRBD2 (7 bases). The DNA for the CDR3 is TGTGCCATCAGGGGGGCCCTGGGCGGGAGAGTCAATGAGCAGTTCTTC. This sequence encodes CAIRGALGGRVNEQFF.